Each of the 24 T cell receptor beta chains below was sequenced from the same sample in a study of T cell responses to AZD1222 COVID-19 vaccine. Assay: immunoSEQ multiplex PCR; the TCRdb copy retains only in-frame clones and omits some. The data show about 120,000 clones, roughly nine tenths seen once. Sequenced here: peripheral blood, sampled on day 0 of AZD1222 vaccination. All receptors derive from an adult in good health.

The chain has TRBV5-8 and TRBJ2-3; the D is unclear. V was cut by 2 bases and J by 6 bases, with 10 bases left in between. The CDR3 length is 13 residues. Germline loops: CDR1 SGHTS, CDR2 YDEGEE. CDR3 loop: CASSFQSGDTQYF. In nucleotides, the CDR3 is TGTGCCAGCAGCTTCCAATCAGGTGATACGCAGTATTTT.

This clone turned up a few times. The rearrangement links TRBV2 to TRBJ2-7; D remains ambiguous. Trimming removed 8 bases at V and 2 bases at J, with 10 bases between. The CDR3 runs 12 residues. Germline CDR1 SNHLY, CDR2 FYNNEI. DNA of the CDR3: TGTGCCAGCCACTCGGTAGCCTACGAGCAGTACTTC. It translates to CASHSVAYEQYF. Full variable domain (remainder filled in from reference TRBV2 and TRBJ2-7): EPEVTQTPSHQVTQMGQEVILRCVPISNHLYFYWYRQILGQKVEFLVSFYNNEISEKSEIFDDQFSVERPDGSNFTLKIRSTKLEDSAMYFCASHSVAYEQYFGPGTRLTVT.

CDR3 sequence: CASTKRRRRCNQPQHF. The CDR3 DNA sequence: TGTGCCAGCACTAAAAGGAGGAGAAGGTGCAATCAGCCCCAGCATTTT. The rearrangement links TRBV27 to TRBJ1-5, with D uncertain. Trimming removed 7 bases at V and 2 bases at J, with 18 bases between. The CDR3 runs 16 residues. Per the germline V gene, CDR1 is MNHEY and CDR2 is SMNVEV (reference sequence).

CDR3 residues: CASSKWGQGTYEQYF. The CDR3 nucleotides are TGTGCCAGCAGCAAATGGGGACAGGGAACCTACGAGCAGTACTTC. The chain recombines TRBV9 with TRBJ2-7, with 9 bases that match TRBD1. J gave up 2 bases and V 4 bases, and 7 bases lay outside the gene matches. This CDR3 contains 15 residues. CDR1 SGDLS and CDR2 YYNGEE come from the germline V gene.

V and J are TRBV6-5 and TRBJ1-2; 10 bases map to TRBD1. Germline loops: CDR1 MNHEY, CDR2 SVGAGI. CDR3 size: 16 residues. Trimming cost V 2 bases and J 0 bases; bases outside gene matches: 3. This chain's CDR3 is CASSYTGTGANYGYTF. CDR3 DNA sequence: TGTGCCAGCAGTTACACTGGGACAGGGGCTAACTATGGCTACACCTTC.

V gene TRBV3-1 (or the pseudogene TRBV3-2) combines with J gene TRBJ2-1; D may be TRBD2 (6 bases). The germline gives CDR1 LGHDT, CDR2 YNNKEL (reference sequence). Trimming stripped 4 bases from V and 6 bases from J, with 22 bases between. This CDR3 comprises 17 residues. DNA for the CDR3: TGTGCCAGCAGCCCGGCCTTCGACGCGGGGTACCTCAATGAGCAGTTCTTC. Translated: CASSPAFDAGYLNEQFF.

A single count supports this clone. The V gene is TRBV10-3, the J gene TRBJ1-5; D perhaps matches TRBD1 (5 bases). Germline CDR1 is ENHRY and CDR2 is SYGVKD. Trimming took 3 bases from V and 1 from J, leaving 10 bases between them. This CDR3 has 15 amino acids. Here the CDR3 reads CAISDRGASNQPQHF. CDR3 sequence (DNA): TGTGCCATCAGTGATCGCGGGGCGAGCAATCAGCCCCAGCATTTT.

The chain links TRBV4-1 to TRBJ2-7; D is perhaps TRBD2 (5 bases). CDR3 length equals 13 residues. Trimming took 4 bases from V and 4 from J, leaving 11 bases between them. Germline V lookup: CDR1 MGHRA, CDR2 YSYEKL. CDR3 region: CASSPRGRYEQYF. For the CDR3, the DNA is TGCGCCAGCAGCCCTCGAGGGCGGTACGAGCAGTACTTC.

The V call is TRBV14, the J call TRBJ1-2, with TRBD1 matching over 7 bases. V lost 1 base, J lost 3 bases, and 11 bases stayed unmatched. The CDR3 spans 17 residues. Germline assignment: CDR1 SGHDN and CDR2 FVKESK. In DNA form, the CDR3 reads TGTGCCAGCAGCCAAGGTCTAAGGGGGCGAATAGACTATGGCTACACCTTC. Translating it yields CASSQGLRGRIDYGYTF.

CDR3 DNA sequence: TGTGCCAGCAGCGTGGGGACAGGGAGCTATGGCTACACCTTC. Its protein is CASSVGTGSYGYTF. The rearrangement uses TRBV9 and TRBJ1-2; 9 bases are shared with TRBD1. CDR3 size: 14 residues. With 2 bases clipped from V and 4 bases from J, the junction kept 3 bases outside the gene matches. Germline V gives CDR1 SGDLS, CDR2 YYNGEE.

The chain has TRBV30 and TRBJ1-6; D perhaps matches TRBD1 (5 bases). This CDR3 has 15 amino acids. V lost 2 bases and J lost 7, with 15 bases in between. CDR1 is GTSNPN and CDR2 is SVGIG in the germline V gene (reference sequence). The CDR3 nucleotides are TGTGCCTGGAGTTCGACAGTAAAAGGGAATTCACCCCTCCACTTT. Protein sequence: CAWSSTVKGNSPLHF.

This clone showed up just once. The CDR3 nucleotides are TGTGCCAGCAGTGAAGACGGAAGGGGGAATCAGCCCCAGCATTTT. The encoded protein is CASSEDGRGNQPQHF. The genes are TRBV2 and TRBJ1-5, with D perhaps matching TRBD1 (6 bases). CDR1 SNHLY and CDR2 FYNNEI come from the germline V gene. CDR3 length: 15 residues. Trimming cost V 1 base and J 4 bases, with 11 bases left between them. The complete variable domain, with remaining parts taken from reference TRBV2 and TRBJ1-5, reads EPEVTQTPSHQVTQMGQEVILRCVPISNHLYFYWYRQILGQKVEFLVSFYNNEISEKSEIFDDQFSVERPDGSNFTLKIRSTKLEDSAMYFCASSEDGRGNQPQHFGDGTRLSIL.

The genes are TRBV7-3 and TRBJ2-6; D uncertain. Trimming removed 0 bases at V and 0 bases at J, with 6 bases between. The CDR3 sequence is 16 residues long. Germline lookup yields CDR1 SGHTA and CDR2 FQGTGA. CDR3 nucleotide sequence: TGTGCCAGCAGCTTAACGGTATCCTCTGGGGCCAACGTCCTGACTTTC. It codes for CASSLTVSSGANVLTF.

The chain joins TRBV4-3 to TRBJ2-3; weak D call: TRBD1 (5 bases). V was trimmed by 4 bases and J by 2 bases, leaving 13 bases between them. The CDR3 has 15 amino acids. Germline V gene data show CDR1 as LGHNA and CDR2 as YSLEER. The CDR3, as DNA: TGCGCCAGCAGCCCATCGGACATGTACACAGATACGCAGTATTTT. Translation gives CASSPSDMYTDTQYF.

The V gene is TRBV4-3, the J gene TRBJ1-1; D ambiguous. V was trimmed by 3 bases and J by 1 base, leaving 0 bases between them. The CDR3 contains 11 residues. Germline CDR1 and CDR2: LGHNA and YSLEER. This CDR3 reads CASSQNTEAFF. DNA of the CDR3: TGCGCCAGCAGCCAGAACACTGAAGCTTTCTTT.

The CDR3 loop reads CASSANGYEQYF. The CDR3 nucleotides read TGCGCCAGCAGCGCCAATGGATACGAGCAGTACTTC. This sequence joins TRBV5-1 and TRBJ2-7; D is uncertain. Germline CDR1 reads SGHRS; CDR2 reads YFSETQ. This CDR3 has 12 amino acids. V gave up 4 bases and J gave up 4 bases, with 9 bases separating them.

The chain recombines TRBV28 with TRBJ1-5; D remains ambiguous. This CDR3 is 16 amino acids long. Trimming took off 11 bases at V and 0 bases at J, with 20 bases between the two ends. Germline V gene sequence: CDR1 MDHEN, CDR2 SYDVKM. The CDR3 here is CAGQRRTSYSNQPQHF. CDR3 DNA: TGTGCCGGGCAGCGCCGGACCTCTTATAGCAATCAGCCCCAGCATTTT.

This sequence joins TRBV14 and TRBJ1-1; TRBD1 aligns across 7 bases. Trimming at V came to 4 bases and at J to 0 bases, leaving 5 bases not matched to a gene. The CDR3 spans 15 residues. The germline gives CDR1 SGHDN, CDR2 FVKESK. CDR3: CASSPLGTVNTEAFF. CDR3 sequence (DNA): TGTGCCAGCAGCCCTTTAGGGACAGTGAACACTGAAGCTTTCTTT.

The V and J genes are TRBV3-1 (or the pseudogene TRBV3-2) and TRBJ2-1; 11 bases fit TRBD2. CDR3 length: 15 residues. Per germline, CDR1 LGHDT and CDR2 YNNKEL (reference sequence). J gave up 3 bases and V 4 bases, and 2 bases lay outside the gene matches. The CDR3: CASSPGTSGYNEQFF. The CDR3 DNA follows: TGTGCCAGCAGCCCCGGGACTAGCGGCTACAATGAGCAGTTCTTC.

The gene calls are TRBV25-1 and TRBJ2-7; 8 nucleotides line up with TRBD1. The trim removed 2 bases at V and 6 bases at J, leaving 12 bases unmatched. This CDR3 comprises 16 residues. CDR1 is MGHDK, CDR2 SYGVNS, per germline. CDR3 residues: CASSEGGPAGGREQYF. The CDR3 bases are TGTGCCAGCAGTGAAGGGGGGCCGGCAGGGGGCCGCGAGCAGTACTTC.

The genes are TRBV9 and TRBJ2-1; 13 nucleotides line up with TRBD2. V gave up 3 bases and J gave up 9 bases; unmatched junction bases: 9. This CDR3 is 16 amino acids long. Germline CDR1 SGDLS, CDR2 YYNGEE. CDR3 sequence: CASSDRTSGRFGEQFF. The DNA of the CDR3 is TGTGCCAGCAGCGACCGGACTAGCGGGAGATTCGGTGAGCAGTTCTTC.

The chain couples TRBV18 to TRBJ1-2; 11 bases agree with TRBD1. This CDR3 is built from 16 residues. CDR1 is KGHSH, CDR2 LQKENI, per germline. With V trimmed by 3 bases and J by 4 bases, 7 bases remained unmatched. CDR3 protein: CASSPDRGRHVYGYTF. The DNA of the CDR3 is TGTGCCAGCTCACCGGACAGGGGGCGGCATGTCTATGGCTACACCTTC.

The chain uses TRBV25-1 and TRBJ1-6; D might be TRBD1 (5 bases). The CDR3 contains 14 residues. CDR1 and CDR2 (germline): MGHDK, SYGVNS. V was pared by 7 bases and J by 8 bases, with 15 bases between. CDR3 protein: CASTKWGDDSPLHF. DNA for the CDR3: TGTGCCAGCACCAAATGGGGGGATGATTCACCCCTCCACTTT.

The sample holds one count of this clone. The rearrangement joins TRBV4-1 to TRBJ2-2; 12 bases fit TRBD2. Germline CDR1 and CDR2: MGHRA and YSYEKL. The V and J ends lost 0 bases and 3 bases, in that order; junction bases with no gene match: 8. The CDR3 length is 19 residues. Written as DNA, the CDR3 is TGCGCCAGCAGCCAAGATCTGCTAGCGGGAGGGTTGGACACCGGGGAGCTGTTTTTT. Translation gives CASSQDLLAGGLDTGELFF.